This T cell receptor (beta chain) was identified during a study of human T cells and chemical hapten exposure. Study as a whole: Small pooled library volume differences chiefly drove per-sample TCR yield variation.

Before extraction, the whole blood was not fractionated, and total RNA was taken from it. General study points: With regard to DPC sensitization, TCRs above 1 in 1000 frequency did not change.

CDR3 length: 18 amino acids. Germline V gene sequence: CDR1 MRHNA, CDR2 SNTAGT. Trimming removed 4 bases from V and 9 bases from J, with 28 bases in between. Library preparation tagged each individual cDNA molecule with a unique molecular identifier. Source study methods: TCRs per sample had a median of roughly 96,000 and ranged from 23,224 to 690,600. In TCRdb, the 5' RACE reads were re-called with MiXCR into one record per CDR3 protein. The V and J calls and clone size are TCRdb's, not the authors'. The sample lists about 140,000 distinct CDR3 sequences; around 4% were seen once. This clonotype was seen many times. Its target is not known.

This clonotype was sampled from a female donor in good health. The rearrangement joins TRBV6-4 to TRBJ2-1; TRBD2 might be the D (9 bases). This CDR3 reads CASSAAGGGGGQLSEQFF. Here the CDR3 DNA reads TGTGCCAGCAGTGCCGCAGGGGGCGGGGGGGGCCAACTCAGTGAGCAGTTCTTC.